The 21 T cell receptor beta chains given below trace back to one sample, sequenced in a study of cytomegalovirus exposure and HLA in healthy donors. PCR employed 60 Vbeta and 13 Jbeta primers. Produced via immunoSEQ multiplex PCR; TCRdb's table is partial and in-frame only. The table includes approximately 59,000 clones, approximately 82% detected once. The specimen was PBMCs. The receptors were sampled from a girl aged 10-17 years in good health and CMV-seropositive.

This chain uses TRBV27 with TRBJ2-7; perhaps TRBD1 as D (5 bases). The CDR3 totals 15 residues. Between the trimmed V and J ends, which lost 5 bases and 2 bases, there was a span of 16 bases. Germline CDR1 is MNHEY and CDR2 is SMNVEV (reference sequence). This chain's CDR3 is CASSPLGQGTYEQYF. The CDR3 DNA reads TGTGCCAGCAGTCCTCTGGGGCAGGGAACCTACGAGCAGTACTTC.

This clone was seen a handful of times. This chain connects TRBV10-2 to TRBJ1-1; D perhaps matches TRBD1 (6 bases). Deletions cut 2 bases from V and 6 bases from J, with 13 bases between. The CDR3 runs to 14 residues. Germline lookup yields CDR1 WSHSY and CDR2 SAAADI. The CDR3 bases are TGCGCCAGCAGTGAGACAGGGCGAAGTTCTGAAGCTTTCTTT. This sequence encodes CASSETGRSSEAFF.

The CDR3 region is CASSLEVAAGFETQYF. The CDR3 DNA is TGTGCCAGCAGCTTAGAGGTGGCGGCGGGGTTTGAGACCCAGTACTTC. This chain links TRBV7-6 with TRBJ2-5, with D possibly being TRBD2 (6 bases). In germline, CDR1 is SGHVS, CDR2 FNYEAQ. The CDR3 totals 16 residues. Between the trimmed V and J ends, which lost 1 base and 5 bases, there was a span of 17 bases.

The table lists this clone with a count of one. The genes are TRBV30 and TRBJ1-1; TRBD1 aligns across 9 bases. J gave up 7 bases and V 2 bases, and 11 bases lay outside the gene matches. This CDR3 spans 15 amino acids. Germline lookup yields CDR1 GTSNPN and CDR2 SVGIG (reference sequence). CDR3 region: CAWSLTGTGSIEAFF. DNA of the CDR3: TGTGCCTGGAGTCTCACTGGGACAGGGTCAATTGAAGCTTTCTTT.

The chain recombines TRBV7-2 with TRBJ1-5, with 10 bases identical to TRBD1. This CDR3 has 14 amino acids. From germline, CDR1 is SGHTA and CDR2 FQGNSA. After removal of 7 bases from V and 6 bases from J, the junction contained 6 bases not matched to a gene. CDR3 DNA: TGTGCCAGCAACCCGACAGGGGGCCTTCAGCCCCAGCATTTT. It encodes CASNPTGGLQPQHF.

As for this clone: One end of the junction does not line up with germline, which may come from a read error. The chain recombines TRBV7-7 with TRBJ1-6, with 8 bases identical to TRBD1. CDR3 length: 15 residues. Germline lookup yields CDR1 SSHAT and CDR2 FNYEAQ (reference sequence). CDR3 nucleotide sequence: TGTGCTAGCAGCCAAGGACAGGGTATTAATTCACCCCTCCACTTT. Translated: CASSQGQGINSPLHF.

The rearrangement uses TRBV29-1 and TRBJ2-1; 7 nucleotides agree with TRBD2. J gave up 4 bases and V 2 bases, and 5 bases lay outside the gene matches. Germline-derived CDR1 and CDR2 are SQVTM and ANQGSEA. This CDR3 has 14 residues. The CDR3 DNA is TGCAGCGTTGAAAAGGGAGGGCCGTACAATGAGCAGTTCTTC. Its protein product is CSVEKGGPYNEQFF.

This chain joins TRBV19 and TRBJ1-5; 8 nucleotides line up with TRBD1. V lost 7 bases and J lost 3; bases outside the gene matches: 8. CDR1 is LNHDA, CDR2 SQIVND, per germline (reference sequence). CDR3 length: 15 amino acids. The CDR3, as DNA: TGTGCCAGTAAAGACAGGGGATACTACAATCAGCCCCAGCATTTT. Amino acids: CASKDRGYYNQPQHF.

This clone was found a few times. The chain uses TRBV19 and TRBJ2-3; TRBD1 is a possible D gene (6 bases). Germline V gives CDR1 LNHDA, CDR2 SQIVND (reference sequence). This CDR3 comprises 13 residues. With 5 bases removed from V and 2 bases from J, the gap between germline ends came to 8 bases. The CDR3 region has the DNA TGTGCCAGTAGTCGGGGACACACAGATACGCAGTATTTT. It specifies CASSRGHTDTQYF.

The chain links TRBV5-6 to TRBJ2-2, with 7 bases fitting TRBD1. The germline V gene encodes CDR1 SGHDT and CDR2 YYEEEE. This CDR3 contains 16 residues. V gave up 0 bases and J gave up 0 bases; unmatched junction bases: 2. The CDR3 spells CASSLVQGANTGELFF. For the CDR3, the DNA is TGTGCCAGCAGCTTGGTCCAGGGGGCGAACACCGGGGAGCTGTTTTTT.

The chain carries TRBV29-1 and TRBJ1-1; no clear D gene. Per germline, CDR1 SQVTM and CDR2 ANQGSEA. Trimming cost V 7 bases and J 1 base, with 19 bases left between them. The CDR3 is 15 residues long. The DNA for the CDR3 is TGCAGCGCCCCCGGCGGGCCGAACAGGAACACTGAAGCTTTCTTT. Residues: CSAPGGPNRNTEAFF.

The chain carries TRBV11-2 and TRBJ2-7; 11 bases align to TRBD1. Germline loops: CDR1 SGHAT, CDR2 FQNNGV. V shed 3 bases, J shed 4 bases, and the junction held 8 bases outside the gene matches. This CDR3 spans 16 amino acids. CDR3 region: CASSFRKGQGAYEQYF. The CDR3 DNA sequence: TGTGCCAGCAGCTTTAGAAAAGGACAGGGGGCGTACGAGCAGTACTTC. The entire variable domain, with the rest obtained from reference TRBV11-2 and TRBJ2-7, is as follows: EAGVAQSPRYKIIEKRQSVAFWCNPISGHATLYWYQQILGQGPKLLIQFQNNGVVDDSQLPKDRFSAERLKGVDSTLKIQPAKLEDSAVYLCASSFRKGQGAYEQYFGPGTRLTVT.

The chain links TRBV11-2 to TRBJ2-7, with 7 bases identical to TRBD2. Germline CDR1 and CDR2: SGHAT and FQNNGV. The CDR3 contains 18 residues. With 2 bases clipped from V and 3 bases from J, the junction kept 16 bases outside the gene matches. The CDR3 sequence is CASSLSLVGGLVFYEQYF. The DNA for the CDR3 is TGTGCCAGCAGCTTAAGCTTGGTGGGAGGGCTGGTATTCTACGAGCAGTACTTC. The entire variable domain, with the rest obtained from reference TRBV11-2 and TRBJ2-7, is as follows: EAGVAQSPRYKIIEKRQSVAFWCNPISGHATLYWYQQILGQGPKLLIQFQNNGVVDDSQLPKDRFSAERLKGVDSTLKIQPAKLEDSAVYLCASSLSLVGGLVFYEQYFGPGTRLTVT.

J is TRBJ2-7 and V is TRBV20-1; D call uncertain. V was shortened by 6 bases and J by 5 bases, with 2 bases between the two germline ends. Germline loops: CDR1 DFQATT, CDR2 SNEGSKA (reference sequence). There are 8 residues in the CDR3. The CDR3 DNA is TGCAGTGCCAACGAGCAGTACTTC. Its protein product is CSANEQYF.

The chain has TRBV9 and TRBJ2-2; maybe TRBD2 (6 bases). This CDR3 comprises 14 residues. CDR1 and CDR2 from the germline V gene are SGDLS and YYNGEE. Trimming shortened V by 4 bases and J by 7 bases, and 14 bases separated the two germline ends. CDR3 bases: TGTGCCAGCAGCCCTCGGCTGGGGGGCGGGGAGCTGTTTTTT. This gives the protein CASSPRLGGGELFF.

The gene calls are TRBV28 and TRBJ1-1; D is ambiguous. The CDR3 loop spans 12 amino acids. Trimming left V 6 bases short and J 4 bases short, with 9 bases between. Per the germline V gene, CDR1 is MDHEN and CDR2 is SYDVKM. CDR3 region: CASRQAATEAFF. The CDR3 region has the DNA TGTGCCAGCAGGCAGGCTGCCACTGAAGCTTTCTTT. Variable domain in full (rest from reference TRBV28 and TRBJ1-1): DVKVTQSSRYLVKRTGEKVFLECVQDMDHENMFWYRQDPGLGLRLIYFSYDVKMKEKGDIPEGYSVSREKKERFSLILESASTNQTSMYLCASRQAATEAFFGQGTRLTVV.

The rearrangement links TRBV7-9 to TRBJ2-3, with D perhaps matching TRBD2 (5 bases). The CDR3 has 16 amino acids. The germline V gene encodes CDR1 SEHNR and CDR2 FQNEAQ (reference sequence). Trimming removed 3 bases at V and 1 base at J, with 14 bases between. The CDR3 sequence is CASSFWRAGRTDTQYF. The CDR3 nucleotides read TGTGCCAGCAGCTTTTGGCGGGCAGGCCGCACAGATACGCAGTATTTT.

This chain links TRBV12-5 with TRBJ2-7; the D is unclear. The CDR3 covers 12 residues. V was pared by 6 bases and J by 4 bases, with 10 bases between. CDR1 LGHNT and CDR2 FRNRAP come from the germline V gene. CDR3 DNA: TGTGCTAGTGGCCCTAATTTTTACGAGCAGTACTTC. This codes for CASGPNFYEQYF. The variable domain in full, with the rest retrieved from reference TRBV12-5 and TRBJ2-7, is DARVTQTPRHKVTEMGQEVTMRCQPILGHNTVFWYRQTMMQGLELLAYFRNRAPLDDSGMPKDRFSAEMPDATLATLKIQPSEPRDSAVYFCASGPNFYEQYFGPGTRLTVT.

The rearrangement links TRBV9 to TRBJ1-1; no reliable D call. The CDR3 runs 15 residues. The germline V gene encodes CDR1 SGDLS and CDR2 YYNGEE. Trimming left V 0 bases short and J 4 bases short, with 13 bases between. The CDR3 bases are TGTGCCAGCAGCGTAGAGGGCACCGGGGTCACTGAAGCTTTCTTT. Amino acid sequence: CASSVEGTGVTEAFF.

The V gene is TRBV15, the J gene TRBJ2-1; the match to TRBD1 covers 7 bases. J was trimmed by 7 bases and V by 8 bases; bases with no gene match: 8. This CDR3 comprises 13 residues. Germline-derived CDR1 and CDR2 are LNHNV and YYDKDF (reference sequence). The CDR3 is CATLDRASNEQFF. CDR3 nucleotide sequence: TGTGCCACCTTAGACAGGGCATCGAATGAGCAGTTCTTC.

The chain recombines TRBV5-4 with TRBJ2-5, with 10 bases identical to TRBD1. Germline-derived CDR1 and CDR2 are SGHNT and YYREEE (reference sequence). The V gene end was trimmed by 6 bases and the J gene end by 5 bases; junction bases not matched to a gene: 7. This CDR3 has 14 residues. In nucleotides, the CDR3 is TGTGCCAGCACCAGACAGGGGGCACTTGAGACCCAGTACTTC. Its protein is CASTRQGALETQYF.